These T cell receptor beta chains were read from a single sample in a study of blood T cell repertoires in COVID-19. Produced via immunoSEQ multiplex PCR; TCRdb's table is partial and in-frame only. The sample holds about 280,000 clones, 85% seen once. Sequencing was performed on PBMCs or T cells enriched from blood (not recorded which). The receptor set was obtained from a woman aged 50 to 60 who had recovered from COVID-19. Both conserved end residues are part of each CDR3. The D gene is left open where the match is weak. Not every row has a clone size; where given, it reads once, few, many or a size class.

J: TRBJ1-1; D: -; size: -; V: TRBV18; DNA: TGTGCCAGCTCACCTATCTCTCCCCCCGACACTGAAGCTTTCTTT; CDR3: CASSPISPPDTEAFF
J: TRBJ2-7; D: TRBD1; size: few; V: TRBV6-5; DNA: TGTGCCAGCAGAACAACCACAGGGGGCGAGCAGTACTTC; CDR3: CASRTTTGGEQYF
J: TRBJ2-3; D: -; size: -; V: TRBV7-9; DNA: TGTGCCAGCAGCTATTTTCGGAGGAGCACAGATACGCAGTATTTT; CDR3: CASSYFRRSTDTQYF
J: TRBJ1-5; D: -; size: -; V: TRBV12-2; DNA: TGTGCAAGTCGCTCAAGACAGGGTGGTCAGCCCCAGCATTTT; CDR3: CASRSRQGGQPQHF
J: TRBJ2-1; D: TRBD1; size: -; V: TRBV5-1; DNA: TGCGCCAGCAGATACCCCGGGACAGGGGGCGATGAGCAGTTCTTC; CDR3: CASRYPGTGGDEQFF
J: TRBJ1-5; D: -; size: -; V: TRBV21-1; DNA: TGTGCCAGCAGGGTATGGGTCAGGGAGGGTCAGCCCCAGCATTTT; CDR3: CASRVWVREGQPQHF
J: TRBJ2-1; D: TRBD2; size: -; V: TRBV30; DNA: TGTGCCTGGACTCGACTAGCAGGTAATGAGCAGTTCTTC; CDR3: CAWTRLAGNEQFF
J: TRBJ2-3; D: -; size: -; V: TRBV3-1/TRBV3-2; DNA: TGTGCCAGCAGCCCGGAGAGGGGGATTAGCACAGATACGCAGTATTTT; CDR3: CASSPERGISTDTQYF
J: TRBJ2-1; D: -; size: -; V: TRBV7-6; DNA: TGTGCCAGCAGCCCCCGAAGTTTGTCTTCGGGGGTTAACAATGAGCAGTTCTTC; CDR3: CASSPRSLSSGVNNEQFF
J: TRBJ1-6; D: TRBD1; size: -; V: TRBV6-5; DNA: TGTGCCAGCAGACCGGGACAGCCTTATAATTCACCCCTCCACTTT; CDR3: CASRPGQPYNSPLHF
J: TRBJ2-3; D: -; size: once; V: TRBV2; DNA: TGTGCCAGCCGTGATTTCGGGACAGATACGCAGTATTTT; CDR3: CASRDFGTDTQYF
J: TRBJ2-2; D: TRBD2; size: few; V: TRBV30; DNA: TGTGCCTGGAGGGCCGGACTAGCCTCGAACACCGGGGAGCTGTTTTTT; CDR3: CAWRAGLASNTGELFF
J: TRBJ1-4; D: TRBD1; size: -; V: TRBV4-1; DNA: TGCGCCAGCAGCCAAGATTGGCAGGGGGCTAATGAAAAACTGTTTTTT; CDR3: CASSQDWQGANEKLFF
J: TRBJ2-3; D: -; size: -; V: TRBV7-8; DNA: TGTGCCAGCAGATTAGGGGCCTTCCCCGGTACGCAGTATTTT; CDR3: CASRLGAFPGTQYF
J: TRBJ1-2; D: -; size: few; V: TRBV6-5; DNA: TGTGCCGCCACCCCCGCACCAGACTATGGCTACACCTTC; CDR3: CAATPAPDYGYTF
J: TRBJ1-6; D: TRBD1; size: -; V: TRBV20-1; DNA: TGCAGTGCTAGTATTAATCCGGACAGGGGTAGGAATTCACCCCTCCACTTT; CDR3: CSASINPDRGRNSPLHF
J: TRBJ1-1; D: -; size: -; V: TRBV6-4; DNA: TGTGCCAGCAGGGGGCCGGAGACAGGTCTCAACACTGAAGCTTTCTTT; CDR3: CASRGPETGLNTEAFF
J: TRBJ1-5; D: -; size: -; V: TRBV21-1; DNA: TGTGCCAGCAGCCGGACACTTAGCAATCAGCCCCAGCATTTT; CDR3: CASSRTLSNQPQHF
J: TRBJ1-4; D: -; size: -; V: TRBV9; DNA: TGTGCCAGCAGCAGGAGGACAGACTATAATGAAAAACTGTTTTTT; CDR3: CASSRRTDYNEKLFF
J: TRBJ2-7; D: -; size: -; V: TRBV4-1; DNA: TGCGCCAGCAGCCACCGGACTGGTCCGGTATACGAGCAGTACTTC; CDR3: CASSHRTGPVYEQYF
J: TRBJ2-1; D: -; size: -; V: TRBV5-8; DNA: TGTGCCAGCAGCGTCACAGGGTTCTTCTACAATGAGCAGTTCTTC; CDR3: CASSVTGFFYNEQFF
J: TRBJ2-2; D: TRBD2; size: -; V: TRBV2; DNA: TGTGCCAGCAGTGACCTGGGGGGGTTCGGCACCGGGGAGCTGTTTTTT; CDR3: CASSDLGGFGTGELFF
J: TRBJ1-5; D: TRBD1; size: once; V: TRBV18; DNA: TGTGCCAGCTCACCGGGACAGGGTGAGCCCCAGCATTTT; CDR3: CASSPGQGEPQHF
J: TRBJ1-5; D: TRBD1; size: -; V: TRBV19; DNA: TGTGCCAGTAGTACTACAGGGGGAAATCAGCCCCAGCATTTT; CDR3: CASSTTGGNQPQHF